This TCR beta chain was documented in a study of cytomegalovirus exposure and HLA in healthy donors (dated by TCRdb to about 2017). Broadly, across the study: An earlier analysis of several hundred of the donors reported 276 Gb of sequence data and approximately 120 million unique TCR beta sequences obtained from about 200 million T cells. An early release that covered roughly 600 HLA-typed donors contained approximately 320 gigabases of sequencing data and tens of millions of unique TCR sequences. The genetic ancestry cluster associated with self-reported Caucasian donors included about 84% of the roughly 390 genotyped donors. The study aimed to test whether signatures of past pathogen exposure could be identified by cataloging public T cell receptors. The study used immunosequencing to profile the T cell repertoires of under 700 subjects and linked those repertoires to cytomegalovirus serostatus. In addition to the first cohort of around 670 subjects, a separate validation cohort of 120 different subjects was used. To predict cytomegalovirus infection status, the study brought together high-throughput TCR immunosequencing, statistical association of individual TCRs with disease status, and machine learning. To study patterns of TCR occurrence, a later analysis re-analyzed previously published TCR beta repertoires from under 750 donors and added high-resolution HLA genotyping. The later analysis used no new phenotypic data to find candidate immune exposures, relying instead on TCR beta sequences and their occurrence across donors. An earlier analysis of about 600 of the donors used high-throughput TCR beta sequencing to judge whether each TCR beta V gene segment behaved as functional or pseudogenic. Donor age, sex, ethnicity and CMV serostatus were compiled alongside the repertoire data. In a later genetic analysis, genome-wide SNP genotypes for about 55% of the roughly 700 donors were used, and that subset was treated as a discovery cohort. All discovery cohort repertoires had been generated on a single sequencing platform. HLA typing covered class I and class II loci at four-digit resolution. Typing coverage differed by locus: A, B, C, DRB1 and DQB1 were typed in roughly 629-640 donors, DQA1 in 500 to 550, DPA1 in around 600, and DPB1 in 450 to 480. Roughly 5 DR-DQ haplotypes were handled as single units for association and clustering, since linkage in the cohort was strong. Among a few hundred genotyped donors of the cohort, an average of 235,054 unique TCR beta nucleotide sequences were sequenced per donor, approximately 20% of them non-productive.

The research as a whole found: Because some donors lacked HLA typing at each locus, the association tests relied only on the typed subset. Compared with the 666-donor mean, donors in an Asian-associated ancestry cluster had fewer N-insertions in productive TCRs, according to a later genetic analysis. According to the authors, the approach could potentially be generalized to other disease states and immunological phenotypes. A later analysis found that HLA-associated TCR beta chains were more clonally expanded and had lower generation probabilities than equally common non-associated chains. V-gene and J-gene trimming of TCR beta chains was associated with a missense DCLRE1C variant in a later genetic analysis, and the association was replicated in an independent cohort. When HLA alleles, especially DR and DQ, strongly co-occurred, TCR associations were difficult to assign to individual alleles. The classifier was reported to diagnose cytomegalovirus status with high specificity and sensitivity in both the original and validation cohorts. In a later analysis, most CMV-associated TCR beta chains were found to appear HLA-restricted, with HLA associations seemingly driven largely by CMV exposure. The study gave a list of about 160 TCR beta chains associated with cytomegalovirus. Linkage disequilibrium might explain the correlated functional status among segregating V segments, but an unknown experimental factor could not be ruled out. In a later analysis, TCR association rates were found to vary across HLA loci, with the most associated TCRs seen for DRB1 alleles and the fewest for HLA-C alleles. Roughly uniform sequencing depth across donors was assumed in presence/absence analyses, although this assumption may not hold. Several of the top co-occurrence clusters appeared to be linked to parvovirus B19, influenza, CMV and Epstein-Barr virus, according to a later analysis. For the cohort, immune exposure information was limited to CMV serostatus. Some IMGT-functional V segments, including TRBV6-2 and TRBV6-3, could not be told apart with the 87-base-pair reads, so those segments were excluded. A further reported finding was that TCR beta sequences accurately predicted the HLA-A and HLA-B alleles for most subjects in the first cohort. Specific HLA alleles were associated with more than 15,000 TCR beta sequences at a false discovery rate of 0.05 in a later analysis. Most TCR sequences were seen in very few donors, while some public TCRs were found in many individuals. A group of highly shared sequence variants was considered likely to be a technical artifact of the sequencing pipeline. In vitro tests confirmed that a few of the cytomegalovirus-associated TCR beta chains recognize cytomegalovirus antigens. Only TCR beta chains were sequenced in this cohort, and the absence of alpha or paired-chain data limited detectable features. Because counts were too low, approximately 15 rarely observed V segments, including chromosome 9 orphons, were excluded from the earlier analysis of some 590 of the donors. An earlier analysis of around 540 of the donors showed that most TCR beta V segments appeared in productive rearrangements either about 90% or about 30% of the time, which broadly matched IMGT annotations.

This clone was detected once. Its specific antigen is unknown. Within one base of it there is no much larger clone, and no base qualities were kept. The CDR3 goes from the cysteine to the phenylalanine over 11 residues. Only the CDR3 DNA stays, 33 bases, in frame from base 1. V is cut by 5 bases and J by 8 bases, and the space between the germline ends is 8 bases. The CDR1 and CDR2 encoded by the germline V gene (reference sequence) are LNHDA and SQIVND. The library was obtained by the immunoSEQ multiplex PCR assay. For the multiplex PCR, a mixture combining 60 forward primers for TCR Vbeta segments and 13 reverse primers for TCR Jbeta segments was used. The CDR3 region of rearranged TCR beta genes was amplified from genomic DNA with a multiplex PCR assay. Amplified TCR beta libraries were sequenced as 87-base-pair reads on the Illumina HiSeq System. Under the source paper's analysis protocol: A later analysis tallied roughly 78 million unique TCR beta chains across the 666 repertoires, and around 10 million of those chains were shared by two or more donors. Raw reads were error-corrected and collapsed into unique sequences by a nearest-neighbor algorithm in which closely related sequences were merged to remove PCR and sequencing errors. Alignment of CDR3 sequences to IMGT reference sequences was used to assign V, D and J gene segments. For a sequence to be retained, a match of at least six nucleotides to both a V gene segment and a J gene segment was required. A rearrangement counted as productive if the CDR3 had no stop codons and remained in frame with V and J, and every other rearrangement counted as non-productive. CDR3 was defined by IMGT convention, running from the second conserved V-encoded cysteine to the conserved J-encoded phenylalanine. Sequences without an unambiguous match to a single V gene segment were excluded from the earlier analysis of approximately 560 of the donors. An earlier analysis of 500 to 700 of the donors classified V segments as functional when productive rearrangements were above 56.7% and as segregating when the standard deviation between donors was above 5%. A statistical classification framework was built for diagnosing cytomegalovirus status from the catalog of TCR beta chain sequences. V and J gene assignment, in a later analysis, came from comparing TCR nucleotide sequences with IMGT/GENE-DB human TR gene sequences. In a later analysis, CDR3 sequences and most-parsimonious VDJ recombination scenarios were assigned using the TCRdist pipeline. In a later analysis, each TCR beta chain was defined by its CDR3 amino acid sequence together with its V-gene family, and reads without a unique V-gene family were excluded. To address suspected cross-contamination and a sequencing artifact, a later analysis removed a few hundred highly shared, low-generation-probability nucleotide sequences. In a later analysis, a clonal expansion index was calculated for each public chain from normalized within-repertoire ranks of inferred template counts. A later analysis computed generation probabilities with a VDJ recombination model fitted to out-of-frame rearrangements, and checked the results against IGoR. A later analysis scored TCR-TCR, TCR-HLA and TCR-CMV co-occurrence with hypergeometric tests, applying a repertoire-size bias correction to TCR pairs. In a later analysis, false discovery rates were estimated by permuting HLA or CMV assignments 20 times. A later analysis grouped co-occurring TCRs with DBSCAN, adding TCRdist sequence similarity when clustering within HLA-allele-positive subsets. For co-occurrence clustering, repertoires with fewer than 30,000 or more than 120,000 public chains were excluded, along with 5 or 6 repertoires with anomalous nucleotide sharing. Drawn from immuneACCESS, this table holds only the in-frame rearrangements with V and J called that TCRdb kept. Clones are partly lost; checked studies trace under half to an unresolved V gene and leave the rest unexplained. V and J calls plus clone size are reproduced from that table; the DNA served to infer D and trimming. The sample data list around 150,000 clones, and over 60% of these were observed just once. The ten largest clones represent around 3% of the sample.

In total, roughly 710 healthy bone marrow donors made up the cohort. Cohort members were all nominally healthy when sampled, although unrecorded immune exposures were likely present. The donor tested CMV seronegative, placing the donor among the 350 to 400 seronegative members of the cohort. A peripheral blood sample was provided by each donor, and peripheral blood mononuclear cells were used for TCR beta sequencing. Genomic DNA extraction from the blood cell samples was performed with the Qiagen DNeasy Blood Extraction Kit. Recombination connected TRBV19 to TRBJ2-3; matching of 5 bases hints at TRBD1 as the D gene. The TCR originated in a male donor in good health and CMV-seronegative. Sequenced sample: PBMCs. Here the CDR3 is given as CASSRQFTQYF. The DNA sequence is as follows: TGTGCCAGTAGTCGACAGTTTACGCAGTATTTT.